The rows below give T cell receptor beta chains drawn from one sample of a study of siplizumab effects on memory and regulatory T cells. The protocol was immunoSEQ multiplex PCR, while the TCRdb copy is restricted to in-frame clones and leaves out a portion. Of approximately 94,000 clones listed, about 96% are singletons. Source material: naive CD4+ T cells sorted from blood. These receptors came from a human donor in good health. CDR3s include the opening cysteine and the closing phenylalanine or tryptophan. Each record gives: J gene, V gene, D gene, clone size, CDR3 protein, CDR3 DNA. D genes are given only for firm matches. Clone sizes are given selectively: once, few, many, or a class where the clone is expanded.

j_gene: TRBJ1-5; v_gene: TRBV25-1; d_gene: TRBD1; abundance: once; CDR3aa: CASMQSGTGGNQPQHF; CDR3nt: TGTGCCAGCATGCAGTCCGGGACAGGGGGCAATCAGCCCCAGCATTTT
j_gene: TRBJ2-1; v_gene: TRBV7-7; d_gene: TRBD1; abundance: NA; CDR3aa: CASSPSPDRVGEQFF; CDR3nt: TGTGCCAGCAGCCCTAGTCCGGACAGGGTAGGTGAGCAGTTCTTC
j_gene: TRBJ1-1; v_gene: TRBV27; d_gene: NA; abundance: once; CDR3aa: CASWNGLNTEAFF; CDR3nt: TGTGCCAGCTGGAACGGACTGAACACTGAAGCTTTCTTT
j_gene: TRBJ1-4; v_gene: TRBV19; d_gene: NA; abundance: NA; CDR3aa: CASSPVRGEKLFF; CDR3nt: TGTGCCAGTAGTCCGGTCAGGGGTGAAAAACTGTTTTTT
j_gene: TRBJ2-7; v_gene: TRBV30; d_gene: NA; abundance: NA; CDR3aa: CAWSVWAGNYEQYF; CDR3nt: TGTGCCTGGAGTGTATGGGCGGGGAACTACGAGCAGTACTTC
j_gene: TRBJ2-7; v_gene: TRBV5-1; d_gene: TRBD2; abundance: NA; CDR3aa: CASSWPRGLAGISYEQYF; CDR3nt: TGCGCCAGCAGCTGGCCCCGGGGACTAGCGGGGATCTCCTACGAGCAGTACTTC
j_gene: TRBJ2-7; v_gene: TRBV2; d_gene: NA; abundance: NA; CDR3aa: CASKFQAPSYEQYF; CDR3nt: TGTGCCAGCAAGTTCCAGGCCCCCTCGTACGAGCAGTACTTC
j_gene: TRBJ1-2; v_gene: TRBV6-5; d_gene: NA; abundance: NA; CDR3aa: CASSYSGLGYTF; CDR3nt: TGTGCCAGCAGTTACTCGGGGCTCGGCTACACCTTC
j_gene: TRBJ2-5; v_gene: TRBV6-5; d_gene: NA; abundance: NA; CDR3aa: CASTRKETQYF; CDR3nt: TGTGCCAGCACACGAAAAGAGACCCAGTACTTC
j_gene: TRBJ2-4; v_gene: TRBV27; d_gene: TRBD1; abundance: NA; CDR3aa: CASSLRGQAPKNIQYF; CDR3nt: TGTGCCAGCAGTTTAAGGGGACAGGCTCCCAAAAACATTCAGTACTTC
j_gene: TRBJ2-1; v_gene: TRBV5-1; d_gene: NA; abundance: once; CDR3aa: CASSPSLSYNEQFF; CDR3nt: TGCGCCAGCAGCCCCTCCCTATCCTACAATGAGCAGTTCTTC
j_gene: TRBJ2-1; v_gene: TRBV29-1; d_gene: TRBD1; abundance: NA; CDR3aa: CSVRTGYQFF; CDR3nt: TGCAGCGTTAGGACAGGGTATCAGTTCTTC
j_gene: TRBJ2-7; v_gene: TRBV5-6; d_gene: NA; abundance: NA; CDR3aa: CASSLDLAREQYF; CDR3nt: TGTGCCAGCAGCTTGGATTTGGCCCGCGAGCAGTACTTC
j_gene: TRBJ1-5; v_gene: TRBV18; d_gene: NA; abundance: few; CDR3aa: CASSPQGKSQPQHF; CDR3nt: TGTGCCAGCTCACCACAGGGGAAGAGTCAGCCCCAGCATTTT
j_gene: TRBJ1-2; v_gene: TRBV2; d_gene: NA; abundance: NA; CDR3aa: CASSVQSNYGYTF; CDR3nt: TGTGCCAGCAGTGTACAGAGTAACTATGGCTACACCTTC
j_gene: TRBJ1-5; v_gene: TRBV27; d_gene: NA; abundance: NA; CDR3aa: CASSLKSNQPQHF; CDR3nt: TGTGCCAGCAGTCTCAAAAGCAATCAGCCCCAGCATTTT
j_gene: TRBJ1-3; v_gene: TRBV28; d_gene: NA; abundance: NA; CDR3aa: CASSSGQLGGNTIYF; CDR3nt: TGTGCCAGCAGCTCCGGACAGTTGGGAGGAAACACCATATATTTT
j_gene: TRBJ1-6; v_gene: TRBV6-1; d_gene: NA; abundance: NA; CDR3aa: CASTYRLPRDTPLHF; CDR3nt: TGTGCCAGCACGTATCGGCTACCAAGGGATACACCCCTCCACTTT
j_gene: TRBJ2-3; v_gene: TRBV11-2; d_gene: NA; abundance: NA; CDR3aa: CASTSVRTDTQYF; CDR3nt: TGTGCCAGCACTTCCGTACGCACAGATACGCAGTATTTT
j_gene: TRBJ2-5; v_gene: TRBV30; d_gene: NA; abundance: once; CDR3aa: CACQHPAGYQETQYF; CDR3nt: TGTGCCTGCCAGCACCCGGCCGGTTACCAAGAGACCCAGTACTTC
j_gene: TRBJ2-3; v_gene: TRBV4-2; d_gene: TRBD2; abundance: NA; CDR3aa: CASSQELGGFSTDTQYF; CDR3nt: TGTGCCAGCAGCCAAGAGTTGGGGGGGTTCAGCACAGATACGCAGTATTTT
j_gene: TRBJ1-5; v_gene: TRBV28; d_gene: NA; abundance: NA; CDR3aa: CASNEANQPQHF; CDR3nt: TGTGCCAGCAACGAGGCGAATCAGCCCCAGCATTTT
j_gene: TRBJ2-7; v_gene: TRBV6-1; d_gene: NA; abundance: NA; CDR3aa: CASGGGSEQYF; CDR3nt: TGTGCCAGCGGGGGCGGGAGCGAGCAGTACTTC
j_gene: TRBJ1-3; v_gene: TRBV28; d_gene: NA; abundance: NA; CDR3aa: CASTSAGQGHTIYF; CDR3nt: TGTGCCAGCACCTCCGCGGGGCAAGGGCACACCATATATTTT
j_gene: TRBJ2-1; v_gene: TRBV2; d_gene: TRBD2; abundance: NA; CDR3aa: CASGGGGGHNEQFF; CDR3nt: TGTGCCTCCGGTGGCGGGGGGGGCCACAATGAGCAGTTCTTC
j_gene: TRBJ2-7; v_gene: TRBV7-6; d_gene: TRBD2; abundance: NA; CDR3aa: CASSLGEGNGLSYEQYF; CDR3nt: TGTGCCAGCAGCTTAGGGGAGGGGAATGGCCTCTCCTACGAGCAGTACTTC
j_gene: TRBJ2-5; v_gene: TRBV5-1; d_gene: TRBD2; abundance: NA; CDR3aa: CASSAGTSGGIYQETQYF; CDR3nt: TGCGCCAGCAGCGCTGGGACTAGCGGGGGGATCTACCAAGAGACCCAGTACTTC
j_gene: TRBJ1-6; v_gene: TRBV6-4; d_gene: TRBD1; abundance: NA; CDR3aa: CASRARTGGENSPLHF; CDR3nt: TGTGCCAGCAGGGCAAGGACAGGGGGGGAGAATTCACCCCTCCACTTT
j_gene: TRBJ2-5; v_gene: TRBV5-4; d_gene: TRBD2; abundance: once; CDR3aa: CASSKRGGEETQYF; CDR3nt: TGTGCCAGCAGCAAACGCGGGGGGGAAGAGACCCAGTACTTC
j_gene: TRBJ2-2; v_gene: TRBV27; d_gene: TRBD1; abundance: NA; CDR3aa: CASSLFGQGYTGELFF; CDR3nt: TGTGCCAGCAGTTTATTCGGACAGGGTTACACCGGGGAGCTGTTTTTT
j_gene: TRBJ1-6; v_gene: TRBV19; d_gene: NA; abundance: NA; CDR3aa: CASSIQATPPANSPLHF; CDR3nt: TGTGCCAGTAGTATCCAGGCCACACCTCCGGCTAATTCACCCCTCCACTTT
j_gene: TRBJ1-6; v_gene: TRBV14; d_gene: NA; abundance: once; CDR3aa: CASSPAHMPPLHF; CDR3nt: TGTGCCAGCAGCCCGGCCCACATGCCACCCCTCCACTTT
j_gene: TRBJ2-3; v_gene: TRBV7-2; d_gene: NA; abundance: NA; CDR3aa: CASSLSFSDTQYF; CDR3nt: TGTGCCAGCAGCTTATCGTTTTCCGATACGCAGTATTTT
j_gene: TRBJ2-6; v_gene: TRBV10-2; d_gene: NA; abundance: NA; CDR3aa: CASSMTATSQSRANVLTF; CDR3nt: TGCGCCAGCAGTATGACCGCCACTTCTCAAAGTCGGGCCAACGTCCTGACTTTC
j_gene: TRBJ2-1; v_gene: TRBV6-6; d_gene: NA; abundance: NA; CDR3aa: CASTENDEQFF; CDR3nt: TGTGCCAGCACCGAAAACGATGAGCAGTTCTTC
j_gene: TRBJ1-5; v_gene: TRBV19; d_gene: TRBD1; abundance: NA; CDR3aa: CASSLQGASNQPQHF; CDR3nt: TGTGCCAGTAGTTTACAGGGGGCGAGCAATCAGCCCCAGCATTTT
j_gene: TRBJ2-5; v_gene: TRBV9; d_gene: NA; abundance: NA; CDR3aa: CASSVEGGGETQYF; CDR3nt: TGTGCCAGCAGCGTAGAGGGGGGAGGAGAGACCCAGTACTTC
j_gene: TRBJ2-7; v_gene: TRBV18; d_gene: NA; abundance: NA; CDR3aa: CASSWGVAYEQYF; CDR3nt: TGTGCCAGCTCATGGGGGGTGGCTTACGAGCAGTACTTC
j_gene: TRBJ1-6; v_gene: TRBV19; d_gene: TRBD1; abundance: NA; CDR3aa: CASSPRQGKSSPLHF; CDR3nt: TGTGCCAGTAGCCCCAGACAGGGGAAATCTTCACCCCTCCACTTT
j_gene: TRBJ1-1; v_gene: TRBV11-3; d_gene: TRBD1; abundance: NA; CDR3aa: CASSAGGTGAFF; CDR3nt: TGTGCCAGCAGCGCTGGCGGGACAGGAGCTTTCTTT
j_gene: TRBJ2-4; v_gene: TRBV11-3; d_gene: NA; abundance: NA; CDR3aa: CASSFQGKDIQYF; CDR3nt: TGTGCCAGCAGCTTCCAGGGGAAGGACATTCAGTACTTC
j_gene: TRBJ2-5; v_gene: TRBV20-1; d_gene: NA; abundance: NA; CDR3aa: CSAKQETQYF; CDR3nt: TGCAGTGCCAAGCAAGAGACCCAGTACTTC
j_gene: TRBJ1-6; v_gene: TRBV19; d_gene: TRBD1; abundance: NA; CDR3aa: CASTISRGRDSPLHF; CDR3nt: TGTGCCAGTACTATCTCCAGGGGGCGGGATTCACCCCTCCACTTT
j_gene: TRBJ1-4; v_gene: TRBV18; d_gene: NA; abundance: NA; CDR3aa: CASSLGAGNEKLFF; CDR3nt: TGTGCCAGCTCCCTCGGGGCGGGAAATGAAAAACTGTTTTTT